This record looks at one TCR beta chain sequence and its context. Antigen unknown. This sample is drawn from a study of cytomegalovirus exposure and HLA in healthy donors. Study results and limitations: The CMV antigen specificity of a few CMV-associated chains was confirmed through in vitro analysis. As was reported, the HLA-A and HLA-B alleles of most subjects were accurately predicted from TCR beta sequences.

The V and J ends lost 0 bases and 4 bases respectively, with 5 bases between them. Germline CDR1 reads SGDLS; CDR2 reads YYNGEE. This CDR3 contains 13 residues. 60 Vbeta and 13 Jbeta primers were used in PCR. Produced via immunoSEQ multiplex PCR; TCRdb's table is partial and in-frame only. The sample contains around 99,000 clones, under 85% of which appear only once. The clonotype was recovered from a man aged 45-65 years in good health and CMV-seropositive. The chain carries TRBV9 and TRBJ2-1; D is unclear. Input material: PBMCs. The CDR3 protein is CASSVAQYNEQFF. The CDR3 DNA follows: TGTGCCAGCAGCGTAGCACAGTACAATGAGCAGTTCTTC.